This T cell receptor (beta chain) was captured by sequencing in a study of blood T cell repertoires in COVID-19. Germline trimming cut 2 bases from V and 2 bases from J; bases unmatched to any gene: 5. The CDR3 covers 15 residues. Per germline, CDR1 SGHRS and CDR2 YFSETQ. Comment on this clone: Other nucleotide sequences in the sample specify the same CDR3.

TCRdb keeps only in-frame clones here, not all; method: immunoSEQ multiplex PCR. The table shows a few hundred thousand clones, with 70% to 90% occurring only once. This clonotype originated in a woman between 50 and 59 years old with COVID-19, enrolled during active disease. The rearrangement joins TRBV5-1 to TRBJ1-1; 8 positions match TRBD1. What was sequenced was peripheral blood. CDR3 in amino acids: CASSFQGAENTEAFF. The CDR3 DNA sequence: TGCGCCAGCAGCTTCCAGGGGGCGGAAAACACTGAAGCTTTCTTT.